This T cell receptor (beta chain) was documented in a study of identical twins. This clonotype has only a few counts. TCRdb processed the 5' RACE reads anew with MiXCR; each CDR3 protein has one entry. The top ten clones hold approximately 0.95% of a sample with about 520,000 distinct CDR3 sequences, less than 25% of them seen once. Trimming took 7 bases from V and 8 from J, leaving 18 bases between them. This CDR3 is built from 15 residues. The germline CDR1 and CDR2 sequences are MNHEY and SMNVEV (reference sequence). This same sample was also taken into another study, of T cells expressing NK-cell markers.

Sequencing was carried out using CD4+ T cells sorted from blood. The gene calls are TRBV27 and TRBJ1-6; no clear D. The TCR was taken from a woman between 18 and 29 years old in good health. This chain's CDR3 is CASTMGTFSHSPLHF. The CDR3 DNA reads as TGTGCCAGCACCATGGGAACTTTTTCTCATTCACCCCTCCACTTT.